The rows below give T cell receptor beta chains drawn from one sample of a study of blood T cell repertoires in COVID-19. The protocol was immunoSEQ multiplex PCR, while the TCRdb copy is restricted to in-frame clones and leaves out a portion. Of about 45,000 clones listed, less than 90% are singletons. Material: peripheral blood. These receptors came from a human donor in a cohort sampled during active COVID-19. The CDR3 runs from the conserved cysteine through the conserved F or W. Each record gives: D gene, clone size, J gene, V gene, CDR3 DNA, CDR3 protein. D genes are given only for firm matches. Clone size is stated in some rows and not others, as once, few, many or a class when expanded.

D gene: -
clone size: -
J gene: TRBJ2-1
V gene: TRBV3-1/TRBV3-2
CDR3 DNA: TGTGCCAGCAGTTCCGACTATGAGCAGTTCTTC
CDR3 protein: CASSSDYEQFF

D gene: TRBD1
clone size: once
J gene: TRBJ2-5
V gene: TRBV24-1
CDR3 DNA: TGTGCCACCAGTGATGCCGACAGGGGGCAGGAGACCCAGTACTTC
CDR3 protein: CATSDADRGQETQYF

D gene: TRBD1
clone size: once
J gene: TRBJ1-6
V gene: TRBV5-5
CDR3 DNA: TGTGCCAGCAGCGACGGGACAGGGGGAAATTCACCCCTCCACTTT
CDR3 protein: CASSDGTGGNSPLHF

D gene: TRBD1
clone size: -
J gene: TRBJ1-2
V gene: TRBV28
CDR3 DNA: TGTGCCAGCAGTTACCGGGACAGGGGATATGGCTACACCTTC
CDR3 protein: CASSYRDRGYGYTF

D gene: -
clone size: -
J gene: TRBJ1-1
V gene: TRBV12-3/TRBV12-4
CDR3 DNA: TGTGCCAGCAGTTACGGGCAGGACAGAGAAGCTTTCTTT
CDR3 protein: CASSYGQDREAFF

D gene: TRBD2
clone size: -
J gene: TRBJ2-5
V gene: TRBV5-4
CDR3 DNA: TGTGCCAGCAGCTTGAACCCCCGCGGGGGTAGCGGGGGGTCAGAGACCCAGTACTTC
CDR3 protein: CASSLNPRGGSGGSETQYF

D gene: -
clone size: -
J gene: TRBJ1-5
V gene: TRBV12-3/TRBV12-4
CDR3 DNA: TGTGCCAGCAGCCTCGGGGGTAGTCAGCCCCAGCATTTT
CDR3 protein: CASSLGGSQPQHF

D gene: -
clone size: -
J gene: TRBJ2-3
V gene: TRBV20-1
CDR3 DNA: TGCAGTGCTGCCCAGAAGGGGACGCAGTATTTT
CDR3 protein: CSAAQKGTQYF

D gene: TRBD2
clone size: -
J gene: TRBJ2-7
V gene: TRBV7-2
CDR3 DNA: TGTGCCAGCAGCTCACGGACTAGCAGCGACGAGCAGTACTTC
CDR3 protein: CASSSRTSSDEQYF

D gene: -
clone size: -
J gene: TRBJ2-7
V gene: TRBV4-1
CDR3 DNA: TGCGCCAGCAGCCAAGGACTGACTGTCTCCTACGAGCAGTACTTC
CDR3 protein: CASSQGLTVSYEQYF

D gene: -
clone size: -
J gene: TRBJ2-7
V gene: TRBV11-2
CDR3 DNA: TGTGCCAGCAGCCTTTTTTTTTACGAGCAGTACTTC
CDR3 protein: CASSLFFYEQYF

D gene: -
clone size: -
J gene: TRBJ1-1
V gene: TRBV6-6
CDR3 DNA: TGTGCCAGCAGTTCGCAGACAGGAGGGAACACTGAAGCTTTCTTT
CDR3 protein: CASSSQTGGNTEAFF

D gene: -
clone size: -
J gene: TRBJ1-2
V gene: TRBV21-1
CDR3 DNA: TGTGCCCCGCGTGGGGGCAGGGAGGGGTATAATGGCTACACCTTC
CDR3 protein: CAPRGGREGYNGYTF

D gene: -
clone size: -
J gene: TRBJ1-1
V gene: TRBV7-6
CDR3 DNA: TGTGCCAGCAGCCACGGTGGGAGAGGGGCCGTAGGGAGGATCACTGAAGCTTTCTTT
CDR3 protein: CASSHGGRGAVGRITEAFF

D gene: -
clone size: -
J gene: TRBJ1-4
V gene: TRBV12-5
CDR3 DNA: TGTGCTAGTGGAAAGCTTCCGGACCGAGGGTCATCTAATGAAAAACTGTTTTTT
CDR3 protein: CASGKLPDRGSSNEKLFF

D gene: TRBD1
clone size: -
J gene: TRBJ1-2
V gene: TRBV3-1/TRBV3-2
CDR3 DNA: TGTGCCAGCAGCCAACGAGGACAGGCCCCCGGCTACACCTTC
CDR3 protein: CASSQRGQAPGYTF

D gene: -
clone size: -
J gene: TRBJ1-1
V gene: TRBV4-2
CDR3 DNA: TGTGCCAGCAGCCAAGATTTCACTAACACTGAAGCTTTCTTT
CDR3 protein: CASSQDFTNTEAFF

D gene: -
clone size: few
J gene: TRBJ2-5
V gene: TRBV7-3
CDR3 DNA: TGTGCCAGCAGCTTGCGGGGCGGCGTGGGGGGAGAGACCCAGTACTTC
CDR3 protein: CASSLRGGVGGETQYF

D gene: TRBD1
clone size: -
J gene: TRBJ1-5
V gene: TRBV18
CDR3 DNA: TGTGCCAGCTCTACGACAGGGGGTAATCAGCCCCAGCATTTT
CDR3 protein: CASSTTGGNQPQHF

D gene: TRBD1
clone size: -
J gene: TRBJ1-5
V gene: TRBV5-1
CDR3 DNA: TGCGCCAGCAGGACAGGGTTTGGCAGCAATCAGCCCCAGCATTTT
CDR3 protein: CASRTGFGSNQPQHF

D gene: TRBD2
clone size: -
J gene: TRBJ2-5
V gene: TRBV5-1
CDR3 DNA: TGCGCCAGCAGCCCAAGCGGGGGGATATCGATGGAGACCCAGTACTTC
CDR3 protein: CASSPSGGISMETQYF

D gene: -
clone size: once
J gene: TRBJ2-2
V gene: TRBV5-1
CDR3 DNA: TGCGCCAGCAACTTACCCCCGGGGGTGAGCACCGGGGAGCTGTTTTTT
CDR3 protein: CASNLPPGVSTGELFF

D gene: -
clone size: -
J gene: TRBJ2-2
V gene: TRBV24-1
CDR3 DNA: TGTGCCACCAGTGATACTTCAGGGAAGAACACCGGGGAGCTGTTTTTT
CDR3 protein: CATSDTSGKNTGELFF

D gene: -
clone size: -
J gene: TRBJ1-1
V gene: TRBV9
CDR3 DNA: TGTGCCAGCAGCGGACGGGGGTCGAACACTGAAGCTTTCTTT
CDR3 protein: CASSGRGSNTEAFF

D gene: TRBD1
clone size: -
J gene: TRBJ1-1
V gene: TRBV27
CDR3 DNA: TGTGCCAGCAGTCTCCTCCCCCGGACAGGGGCAACTGAAGCTTTCTTT
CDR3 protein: CASSLLPRTGATEAFF

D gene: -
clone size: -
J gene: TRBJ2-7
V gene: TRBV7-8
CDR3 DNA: TGTGCCAGCAGCTTAGGGAGTGGGTACGAGCAGTACTTC
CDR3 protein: CASSLGSGYEQYF

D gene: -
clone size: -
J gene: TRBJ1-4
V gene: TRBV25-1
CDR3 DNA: TGTGCCAGCAGTGATGGGACTCCTGCAACTAATGAAAAACTGTTTTTT
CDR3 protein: CASSDGTPATNEKLFF

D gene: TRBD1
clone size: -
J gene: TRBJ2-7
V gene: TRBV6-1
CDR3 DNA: TGTGCCAGCAGCGAAGTACAGGGGTTGTACGAGCAGTACTTC
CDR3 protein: CASSEVQGLYEQYF

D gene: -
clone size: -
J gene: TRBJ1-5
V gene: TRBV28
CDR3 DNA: TGTGCCAGCACAAGATCGGCAGGCCAAAATCAGCCCCAGCATTTT
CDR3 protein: CASTRSAGQNQPQHF